This is a list of T cell receptor beta chains from one sample in a study of identical twins. MiXCR, run by TCRdb on the 5' RACE reads, gives a single entry per CDR3 protein. The sample comprises approximately 210,000 distinct CDR3 sequences, less than 9.5% of which are singletons, and 5.1% rests with the top ten. The sequenced sample consisted of memory (CD45RO+) T cells sorted from blood. Every receptor here comes from a woman under 30 in good health. CDR3s include the opening cysteine and the closing phenylalanine or tryptophan.

TRBV10-3	TRBJ2-3	CATLGIRGDTQYF
TRBV9	TRBJ2-2	CASTPMDREGTGELFF
TRBV29-1	TRBJ1-1	CSVDKTGNTEAFF
TRBV6-1	TRBJ2-3	CASRTSVSSTDTQYF
TRBV15	TRBJ2-7	CATSRGAGYEQYF
TRBV12-3/TRBV12-4	TRBJ1-1	CASRTGTGWDTEAFF
TRBV5-1	TRBJ2-3	CASSLTSGLTDTQYF
TRBV11-3	TRBJ1-1	CASSLDFRVTEAFF
TRBV27	TRBJ2-7	CASTPGISYEQYF
TRBV7-2	TRBJ2-1	CASSPRGSSYNEQFF
TRBV20-1	TRBJ2-2	CSALTGGADSGELFF
TRBV20-1	TRBJ2-3	CSGDRGTDTQYF
TRBV14	TRBJ2-3	CASSRNGQETTQYF
TRBV7-9	TRBJ1-1	CASSLSGGAGTEAFF
TRBV10-2	TRBJ2-7	CASMDRGLHEQYF
TRBV20-1	TRBJ2-3	CSAKGLADTDTQYF
TRBV27	TRBJ1-4	CASSQRDRATNEKLFF
TRBV5-1	TRBJ2-3	CASSFLRGSDTQYF
TRBV9	TRBJ1-2	CASSAGTFYGYTF
TRBV20-1	TRBJ2-5	CSARGGLAGLGMTQYF
TRBV20-1	TRBJ2-7	CCASVVGGNAYEQYF
TRBV7-8	TRBJ1-2	CASSLHWGGASYGYTF
TRBV3-1	TRBJ2-7	CASSQGVSGSSYEQYF
TRBV6-5	TRBJ2-7	CASSYSPGNEQYF
TRBV10-3	TRBJ2-2	CAISPPRAGTGELFF
TRBV7-2	TRBJ2-5	CASSGRTSGQETQYF
TRBV20-1	TRBJ1-4	CSAGGQDEKLFF
TRBV29-1	TRBJ2-7	CSVGWEREQYF
TRBV7-8	TRBJ1-4	CASGENEKLFF
TRBV2	TRBJ2-1	CASRAGTSGRNEQFF
TRBV4-2	TRBJ2-1	CASSQGQTGGYNEQFF
TRBV15	TRBJ2-2	CATSNAVNTGELFF
TRBV5-4	TRBJ2-1	CASSRGTSGGNEQFF
TRBV5-6	TRBJ1-2	CASSEQGGYGYTF
TRBV6-5	TRBJ1-1	CASSYSPGYTEAFF
TRBV7-3	TRBJ2-3	CASSLMAGVYTDTQYF
TRBV15	TRBJ2-1	CATSRVGGLGQFF
TRBV10-3	TRBJ2-7	CAISPGPGGEQYF
TRBV29-1	TRBJ2-7	CSVGTGGVRAEQYF
TRBV5-1	TRBJ2-3	CASSTRLLISAF
TRBV5-1	TRBJ2-7	CASGWGQGKNEQYF
TRBV13	TRBJ2-3	CASSFPLLLAGSTDTQYF
TRBV7-7	TRBJ2-3	CASSLGLSTDTQYF
TRBV20-1	TRBJ1-1	CSASSTSSGREAFF
TRBV18	TRBJ2-1	CASSPFREGYNEQFF
TRBV5-5	TRBJ2-6	CASSLVGAGHSGANVLTF
TRBV18	TRBJ2-7	CASSPFRDSYEQYF
TRBV18	TRBJ1-4	CASSRDGATNEKLFF
TRBV5-6	TRBJ2-1	CASTDPKTGAGNEQFF
TRBV5-1	TRBJ2-2	CASRTDLNTGELFF
TRBV3-1	TRBJ2-2	CASSQSSGIAGELFF
TRBV20-1	TRBJ2-4	CSAKPSGLQNIQYF
TRBV27	TRBJ2-1	CASRSGTRGNEQFF
TRBV4-3	TRBJ2-5	CASSQVRGRETQYF